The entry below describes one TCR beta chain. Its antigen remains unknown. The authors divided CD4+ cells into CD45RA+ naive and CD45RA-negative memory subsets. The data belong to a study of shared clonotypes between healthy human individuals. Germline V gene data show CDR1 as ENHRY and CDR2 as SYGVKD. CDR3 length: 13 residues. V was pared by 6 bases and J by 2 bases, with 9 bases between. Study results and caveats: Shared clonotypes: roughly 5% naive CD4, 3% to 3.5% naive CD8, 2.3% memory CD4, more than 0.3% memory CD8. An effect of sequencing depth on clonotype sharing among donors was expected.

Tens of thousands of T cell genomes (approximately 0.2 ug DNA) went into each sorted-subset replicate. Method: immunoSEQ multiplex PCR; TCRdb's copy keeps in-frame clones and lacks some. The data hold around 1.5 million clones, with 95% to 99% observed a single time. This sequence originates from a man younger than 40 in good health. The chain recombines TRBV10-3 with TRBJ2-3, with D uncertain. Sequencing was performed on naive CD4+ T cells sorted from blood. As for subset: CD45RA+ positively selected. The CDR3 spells CAISQTATDTQYF. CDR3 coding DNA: TGTGCCATCAGCCAGACTGCCACAGATACGCAGTATTTT.